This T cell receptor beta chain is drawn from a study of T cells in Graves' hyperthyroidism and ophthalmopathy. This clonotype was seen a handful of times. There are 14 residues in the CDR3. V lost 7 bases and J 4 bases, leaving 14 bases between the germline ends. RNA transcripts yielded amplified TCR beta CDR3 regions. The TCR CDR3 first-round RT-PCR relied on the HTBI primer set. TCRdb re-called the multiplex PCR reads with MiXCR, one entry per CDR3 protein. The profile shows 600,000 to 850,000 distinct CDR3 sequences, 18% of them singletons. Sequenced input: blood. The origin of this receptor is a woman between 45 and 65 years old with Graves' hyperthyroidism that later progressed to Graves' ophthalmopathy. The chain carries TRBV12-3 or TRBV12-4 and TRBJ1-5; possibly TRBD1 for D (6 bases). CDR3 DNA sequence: TGTGCCAGCACCCGGGCAGGGGCAAATCAGCCCCAGCATTTT. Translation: CASTRAGANQPQHF.